The 8 T cell receptor beta chains reported below all come from one sample, sequenced in a study of cytomegalovirus exposure and HLA in healthy donors. Vbeta (60) and Jbeta (13) primers were used in the PCR. TCRdb's table, derived via immunoSEQ multiplex PCR, lists solely in-frame clones and lacks some. The table lists 150,000 to 200,000 clones, about 70% of them singletons, with 3.1% in the top ten. Sequencing used PBMCs. The receptor set was obtained from a male donor in good health and CMV-seronegative.

V and J are TRBV5-4 and TRBJ1-1; 9 positions match TRBD1. V shed 4 bases and J 0 bases; nucleotides not matched to a gene: 7. Per the germline V gene, CDR1 is SGHNT and CDR2 is YYREEE (reference sequence). The CDR3 covers 16 residues. The CDR3 region has the DNA TGTGCCAGCAGCCGTCCGGGACAGGGATTGAACACTGAAGCTTTCTTT. It is translated as CASSRPGQGLNTEAFF.

As for this clone: This sample also contains other DNA sequences that code for the same CDR3. This chain uses TRBV4-1 with TRBJ2-7; D is possibly TRBD1 (6 bases). The V and J ends lost 0 bases and 3 bases respectively, with 9 bases between them. The germline CDR1 and CDR2 sequences are MGHRA and YSYEKL. The CDR3 has 14 residues. For the CDR3, the DNA is TGCGCCAGCAGCCAAGAAGGGGGAAACTACGAGCAGTACTTC. This encodes CASSQEGGNYEQYF.

This clone showed up just a few times. This chain joins TRBV10-3 and TRBJ2-1; no firm D call. Trimming removed 2 bases from V and 4 bases from J, with 9 bases in between. This CDR3 has 14 residues. Germline V gene sequence: CDR1 ENHRY, CDR2 SYGVKD. As DNA, the CDR3 is TGTGCCATCAGTGAGGGGCTGCAATACAATGAGCAGTTCTTC. This translates into CAISEGLQYNEQFF.

The chain is built from TRBV7-9 and TRBJ2-7; 9 bases line up with TRBD2. The CDR3 has 15 residues. Germline V lookup: CDR1 SEHNR, CDR2 FQNEAQ (reference sequence). Germline trimming cut 3 bases from V and 5 bases from J; bases unmatched to any gene: 8. The CDR3 protein is CASSLGTSFADEQYF. CDR3 coding DNA: TGTGCCAGCAGCTTGGGGACTAGCTTTGCCGACGAGCAGTACTTC.

CDR3 in amino acids: CASSFGGQGNTGELFF. The CDR3 DNA is TGTGCCAGCAGCTTTGGGGGCCAGGGAAACACCGGGGAGCTGTTTTTT. This chain uses TRBV7-2 with TRBJ2-2, with D tentatively TRBD1 (6 bases). There are 16 residues in the CDR3. Trimming left V 3 bases short and J 2 bases short, with 13 bases between. Germline V gene data show CDR1 as SGHTA and CDR2 as FQGNSA.

V gene TRBV30 combines with J gene TRBJ2-2; 7 nucleotides line up with TRBD1. Germline trimming cut 5 bases from V and 0 bases from J; bases unmatched to any gene: 9. CDR1 is GTSNPN, CDR2 SVGIG, per germline (reference sequence). The CDR3 spans 16 residues. In DNA, the CDR3 is TGTGCCTGGGACGGGACAGCGAGCGCGAACACCGGGGAGCTGTTTTTT. The encoded protein is CAWDGTASANTGELFF.

The chain joins TRBV5-1 to TRBJ2-5; 9 positions agree with TRBD2. The CDR3 consists of 16 residues. V was pared by 6 bases and J by 0 bases, with 9 bases of the junction left unmatched. Germline CDR1 and CDR2: SGHRS and YFSETQ. Written as DNA, the CDR3 is TGCGCCAGCAATCAGTATGCGGGAGGGGACCAAGAGACCCAGTACTTC. Its protein is CASNQYAGGDQETQYF. Based on the CDR3 plus reference TRBV5-1 and TRBJ2-5, the full variable domain is KAGVTQTPRYLIKTRGQQVTLSCSPISGHRSVSWYQQTPGQGLQFLFEYFSETQRNKGNFPGRFSGRQFSNSRSEMNVSTLELGDSALYLCASNQYAGGDQETQYFGPGTRLLVL.

V usage is TRBV6-6 and J usage is TRBJ2-5, with TRBD2 matching 8 bases. Germline V gene lookup returns CDR1 MNHNY and CDR2 SVGAGI (reference sequence). The V gene end was trimmed by 5 bases and the J gene end by 1 base; junction bases not matched to a gene: 6. CDR3 size: 15 residues. CDR3 amino acids: CASSLAGSFQETQYF. The CDR3 DNA reads as TGTGCCAGCAGTCTAGCGGGTTCGTTCCAAGAGACCCAGTACTTC.